Listed below are T cell receptor beta chains from one sample, sequenced in a study of memory CD4+ T cells and cytomegalovirus serostatus. Sequencing was performed with immunoSEQ multiplex PCR; in TCRdb, only in-frame clones are kept and a portion is missing. The sample lists tens of thousands of clones, roughly 78% occurring once. Sequenced material: memory CD4+ T cells from blood. The origin of the receptors is an adult in good health and CMV-seronegative. Each CDR3 is given with its conserved first and last residue. A D gene is named only where the DNA matches it firmly. Some rows mark clone size as missing; the rest say once, few, many or name a class of expanded clone.

V gene,D gene,clone size,J gene,CDR3 protein,CDR3 DNA
TRBV11-1,-,-,TRBJ2-7,CASSKRGKYEQYF,TGTGCCAGCAGCAAAAGAGGGAAATACGAGCAGTACTTC
TRBV28,-,-,TRBJ2-4,CASSLNSNIQYF,TGTGCCAGCAGTTTAAACAGTAACATTCAGTACTTC
TRBV30,TRBD1,-,TRBJ1-2,CAWSPGQGADGYTF,TGTGCCTGGAGTCCGGGACAGGGGGCGGATGGCTACACCTTC
TRBV10-3,TRBD1,-,TRBJ2-5,CAISTGEDETQYF,TGTGCCATTTCGACAGGGGAGGATGAGACCCAGTACTTC
TRBV19,-,-,TRBJ1-4,CASSIGQNNEKLFF,TGTGCCAGTAGTATCGGACAGAATAATGAAAAACTGTTTTTT
TRBV28,-,few,TRBJ1-2,CASSSGDNYGYTF,TGTGCCAGCAGTTCAGGGGATAACTATGGCTACACCTTC
TRBV5-1,-,-,TRBJ2-7,CASSLSDRTNYEQYF,TGCGCCAGCAGCTTGTCAGACAGGACCAACTACGAGCAGTACTTC
TRBV2,-,-,TRBJ1-1,CASVLAVEAFF,TGTGCCAGCGTTTTAGCCGTTGAAGCTTTCTTT
TRBV6-1,-,-,TRBJ2-7,CASSNYEQYF,TGTGCCAGCAGTAACTACGAGCAGTACTTC
TRBV6-5,TRBD2,-,TRBJ2-2,CASSSIAGPNTGELFF,TGTGCCAGCAGTTCCATAGCGGGGCCGAACACCGGGGAGCTGTTTTTT
TRBV5-1,-,few,TRBJ2-3,CASSSRRTDTQYF,TGCGCCAGCAGCTCGAGGCGCACAGATACGCAGTATTTT
TRBV2,-,-,TRBJ2-5,CASSVNSPVAGETQYF,TGTGCCAGCAGTGTAAATTCCCCGGTGGCGGGGGAGACCCAGTACTTC
TRBV7-9,TRBD1,-,TRBJ2-7,CASSSTGDEQYF,TGTGCCAGCAGCTCGACAGGGGACGAGCAGTACTTC
TRBV5-1,-,-,TRBJ2-5,CASSHSQETQYF,TGCGCCAGCAGCCATTCACAAGAGACCCAGTACTTC
TRBV9,-,-,TRBJ1-4,CASSVDGFSGEKLFF,TGTGCCAGCAGCGTAGATGGGTTCTCGGGTGAAAAACTGTTTTTT
TRBV6-5,TRBD2,-,TRBJ2-5,CATRRAGGQETQYF,TGTGCCACCAGGAGGGCGGGGGGCCAAGAGACCCAGTACTTC
TRBV30,TRBD1,-,TRBJ2-5,CAWKGASGSETQYF,TGTGCCTGGAAGGGGGCGTCTGGCTCGGAGACCCAGTACTTC
TRBV28,-,-,TRBJ2-4,CASNPGQKNIQYF,TGTGCCAGCAATCCCGGACAGAAAAACATTCAGTACTTC
TRBV7-9,TRBD2,-,TRBJ2-7,CASSLVSGTINYEQYF,TGTGCCAGCAGCTTAGTTAGTGGGACTATAAACTACGAGCAGTACTTC
TRBV28,-,-,TRBJ1-1,CASSSPAANTEAFF,TGTGCCAGCAGTTCCCCCGCCGCGAACACTGAAGCTTTCTTT
TRBV28,TRBD1,-,TRBJ1-4,CASTGQVLEKLFF,TGTGCCAGCACCGGACAGGTTCTTGAAAAACTGTTTTTT
TRBV18,TRBD1,-,TRBJ1-4,CASSRDRDGEKLFF,TGTGCCAGCTCGCGGGACAGGGATGGGGAAAAACTGTTTTTT